These 30 T cell receptor beta chains were all obtained from the same sample, sequenced in a study of PD-1 and CTLA-4 blockade in melanoma. Profiling relied on immunoSEQ multiplex PCR, and the TCRdb table lists in-frame clones only, not all of them. Of over 25,000 clones listed, 85% to 90% were seen once; the top ten hold about 8.5%. The sequencing used CD8+ T cells from peripheral blood, collected before anti-PD-1 treatment. These receptors all stem from a human donor with melanoma.

This chain connects TRBV20-1 to TRBJ2-5; 8 nucleotides line up with TRBD1. CDR3 length: 16 residues. J was trimmed by 4 bases and V by 3 bases; bases with no gene match: 13. Germline CDR1 DFQATT, CDR2 SNEGSKA (reference sequence). DNA of the CDR3: TGCAGTGCTAGTCTGGGTGCGGGGACAGGAGGAGAGACCCAGTACTTC. Its protein product is CSASLGAGTGGETQYF.

The chain joins TRBV5-1 to TRBJ2-5; 10 nucleotides match TRBD2. The V segment lost 0 bases and the J segment 3 bases; nucleotides outside the gene matches: 11. The CDR3 extends over 18 amino acids. Germline-derived CDR1 and CDR2 are SGHRS and YFSETQ. The CDR3 region has the DNA TGCGCCAGCAGCTTGGGCCAACTAGCGGGGAGGGAGGAAGAGACCCAGTACTTC. Protein: CASSLGQLAGREEETQYF.

V is TRBV11-2 and J is TRBJ2-3; D is perhaps TRBD1 or TRBD2 (6 bases each). Trimming took off 1 base at V and 8 bases at J, with 13 bases between the two ends. This CDR3 comprises 14 residues. Germline V gene lookup returns CDR1 SGHAT and CDR2 FQNNGV. The CDR3 sequence: CASSLVGGAGTQYF. CDR3 nucleotides: TGTGCCAGCAGCTTAGTCGGGGGCGCAGGTACGCAGTATTTT.

The rearrangement joins TRBV28 to TRBJ1-3, with D unclear. CDR1 and CDR2 (germline): MDHEN, SYDVKM. The CDR3 loop spans 13 amino acids. Trimming took 5 bases from V and 2 from J, leaving 7 bases between them. CDR3 DNA: TGTGCCAGCAGTGAGACCCCTGGAAACACCATATATTTT. This sequence encodes CASSETPGNTIYF.

The rearrangement joins TRBV7-3 to TRBJ2-1; 9 bases map to TRBD2. Germline values: CDR1 SGHTA, CDR2 FQGTGA. The CDR3 has 16 amino acids. J gave up 6 bases and V 2 bases, and 8 bases lay outside the gene matches. CDR3 in DNA: TGTGCCAGCAGCTTACTGGCGGGAGGGGTAGTCAATGAGCAGTTCTTC. Its protein is CASSLLAGGVVNEQFF.

The gene calls are TRBV28 and TRBJ1-5, with D hard to call. There are 14 residues in the CDR3. The germline CDR1 and CDR2 sequences are MDHEN and SYDVKM. Trimming cost V 5 bases and J 0 bases, with 8 bases left between them. The CDR3 region is CASSEVYSNQPQHF. The CDR3 DNA sequence: TGTGCCAGCAGTGAGGTTTATAGCAATCAGCCCCAGCATTTT.

This clone was recorded a few times. The gene calls are TRBV7-9 and TRBJ2-7, with D unclear. Trimming took off 2 bases at V and 1 base at J, with 6 bases between the two ends. Germline CDR1 is SEHNR and CDR2 is FQNEAQ (reference sequence). CDR3 length: 13 residues. CDR3 nucleotides: TGTGCCAGCAGCTTACCGGGTTCCTACGAGCAGTACTTC. Translation: CASSLPGSYEQYF.

The chain combines TRBV7-9 with TRBJ2-7; 8 nucleotides line up with TRBD2. This CDR3 has 13 amino acids. V trimming: 8 bases; J trimming: 2 bases; junction bases outside the gene matches: 5. Germline lookup yields CDR1 SEHNR and CDR2 FQNEAQ (reference sequence). The CDR3 nucleotides read TGTGCCAGCCGAGCGGGAGAAACCTACGAGCAGTACTTC. Protein product: CASRAGETYEQYF.

The V gene is TRBV10-3, the J gene TRBJ2-1, with 9 bases aligning to TRBD2. From germline, CDR1 is ENHRY and CDR2 SYGVKD. V shed 6 bases, J shed 6 bases, and the junction held 9 bases outside the gene matches. This CDR3 is built from 15 residues. This CDR3 is CAIRETSGPGNEQFF. The CDR3 nucleotides read TGTGCCATCAGAGAGACTAGCGGTCCCGGCAATGAGCAGTTCTTC.

The rearrangement uses TRBV28 and TRBJ1-4, with no clear D. The CDR3 is made up of 11 amino acids. V was trimmed by 6 bases and J by 3 bases, leaving 2 bases between them. Germline V CDR1 and CDR2: MDHEN, SYDVKM. CDR3 nucleotides: TGTGCCAGCAGCTCTAATGAAAAACTGTTTTTT. This encodes CASSSNEKLFF.

J is TRBJ1-4 and V is TRBV9, with a weak D call TRBD1 (6 bases). Germline assignment: CDR1 SGDLS and CDR2 YYNGEE. The ends were cut back, 3 bases at V and 8 bases at J, with 20 bases in the middle. The CDR3 covers 16 residues. CDR3 bases: TGTGCCAGCAGCGCTAGGGGGAAATGGGGGTCCGAAAAACTGTTTTTT. It translates to CASSARGKWGSEKLFF.

This rearrangement joins TRBV9 to TRBJ2-7; D call uncertain. The CDR3 runs 14 residues. V was cut by 3 bases and J by 5 bases, with 15 bases left in between. Germline V lookup: CDR1 SGDLS, CDR2 YYNGEE. The CDR3 region has the DNA TGTGCCAGCAGCGCCTCCCCGGGTGAACACGAGCAGTACTTC. The encoded protein is CASSASPGEHEQYF.

This chain joins TRBV29-1 and TRBJ2-2; the D gene is possibly TRBD2 (5 bases). The germline gives CDR1 SQVTM, CDR2 ANQGSEA. V dropped 2 bases and J dropped 4 bases, with 8 bases sitting between them. This CDR3 is 13 amino acids long. The CDR3 nucleotides read TGCAGCGTTGAAAGGACTTTCACCGGGGAGCTGTTTTTT. Protein product: CSVERTFTGELFF.

V and J are TRBV6-6 and TRBJ1-1; no clear D gene. With 6 bases removed from V and 6 bases from J, the gap between germline ends came to 17 bases. This CDR3 comprises 14 residues. The germline CDR1 and CDR2 sequences are MNHNY and SVGAGI (reference sequence). For the CDR3, the DNA is TGTGCCAGCAGGGGAGAAGGGCCCACGGCTGAAGCTTTCTTT. Amino acids: CASRGEGPTAEAFF.

J is TRBJ2-7 and V is TRBV14; maybe TRBD1 (5 bases). The CDR3 has 15 residues. Germline CDR1 SGHDN, CDR2 FVKESK. Trimming stripped 4 bases from V and 4 bases from J, with 17 bases between. CDR3 DNA: TGTGCCAGCAGCCCCCCAGGGTATGGAATATACGAGCAGTACTTC. Its translation: CASSPPGYGIYEQYF. The whole variable domain, filled in from reference TRBV14 and TRBJ2-7, reads EAGVTQFPSHSVIEKGQTVTLRCDPISGHDNLYWYRRVMGKEIKFLLHFVKESKQDESGMPNNRFLAERTGGTYSTLKVQPAELEDSGVYFCASSPPGYGIYEQYFGPGTRLTVT.

The chain joins TRBV25-1 to TRBJ2-1; D is uncertain. Trimming pared 3 bases from V and 10 bases from J, leaving 10 bases between. CDR3 size: 12 residues. The germline V gene has CDR1 MGHDK and CDR2 SYGVNS. The CDR3 nucleotides are TGTGCCAGCAGTGAGGTAGGTCAGGAGCAGTTCTTC. Its translation: CASSEVGQEQFF.

This clone was found once. The V and J genes are TRBV7-6 and TRBJ2-5, with D possibly TRBD1 on 6 matching bases. Germline lookup yields CDR1 SGHVS and CDR2 FNYEAQ. V lost 5 bases and J 2 bases, leaving 21 bases between the germline ends. This CDR3 has 17 amino acids. CDR3 DNA: TGTGCCAGCAGCGACAACCCCCGACAGGCTCCTCAAGAGACCCAGTACTTC. Translating gives CASSDNPRQAPQETQYF.

This clone was seen a handful of times. The CDR3 region has the DNA TGTGCCAGCAGCACTAGCGGGGGGGCCGGTAATGAGCAGTTCTTC. Translating it yields CASSTSGGAGNEQFF. The chain recombines TRBV6-4 with TRBJ2-1; 13 bases align to TRBD2. V shed 6 bases, J shed 7 bases, and the junction held 6 bases outside the gene matches. The CDR3 has 15 residues. CDR1 MRHNA and CDR2 SNTAGT come from the germline V gene.

CDR3 in amino acids: CASSLGDYSYEQYF. CDR3 coding DNA: TGTGCCAGCAGCTTAGGGGACTACTCCTACGAGCAGTACTTC. The rearrangement joins TRBV7-7 to TRBJ2-7, with 7 bases that match TRBD2. Losses at the gene ends were 1 base for V and 0 bases for J; bases not matched to a gene: 0. CDR1 is SSHAT and CDR2 is FNYEAQ in the germline V gene (reference sequence). The CDR3 runs to 14 residues.

This rearrangement joins TRBV10-3 to TRBJ2-2, with D hard to call. Trimming pared 8 bases from V and 5 bases from J, leaving 6 bases between. This CDR3 spans 11 amino acids. Germline V gene sequence: CDR1 ENHRY, CDR2 SYGVKD. Written as DNA, the CDR3 is TGTGCCATCTTAAAAACCGGGGAGCTGTTTTTT. This codes for CAILKTGELFF.

The V and J genes are TRBV4-1 and TRBJ2-3; D is perhaps TRBD2 (5 bases). The germline CDR1 and CDR2 sequences are MGHRA and YSYEKL. V lost 2 bases to trimming and J lost 6 bases, with 9 bases between them. The CDR3 extends over 13 amino acids. This chain's CDR3 is CASSQQTGDTQYF. The CDR3 coding sequence is TGCGCCAGCAGCCAACAAACGGGGGATACGCAGTATTTT.

The V and J genes are TRBV24-1 and TRBJ2-3; 9 positions agree with TRBD1. V dropped 9 bases and J dropped 13; count of bases not matched to a gene: 7. The CDR3 is made up of 11 amino acids. Germline CDR1 KGHDR, CDR2 SFDVKD. The CDR3 bases are TGTGCCACCTCACCGGGACAGGGCAAGTATTTT. Translation gives CATSPGQGKYF.

The chain uses TRBV19 and TRBJ1-6, with D maybe TRBD1 (5 bases). Trimming removed 4 bases at V and 9 bases at J, with 16 bases between. The V gene's germline CDR1 is LNHDA and CDR2 SQIVND (reference sequence). The CDR3 sequence is 15 residues long. DNA for the CDR3: TGTGCCAGTAGTACACGGGACTCTGCTAGTTCACCCCTCCACTTT. Its translation is CASSTRDSASSPLHF.

The chain joins TRBV12-3 or TRBV12-4 to TRBJ2-1, with TRBD2 identical over 7 bases. The ends lost 8 bases at V and 5 bases at J; junction bases unmatched: 0. This CDR3 has 11 amino acids. The CDR3 region has the DNA TGTGCCAGCGGGGGGGACAATGAGCAGTTCTTC. Its translation is CASGGDNEQFF.

The chain uses TRBV7-9 and TRBJ2-1; D may be TRBD1 (6 bases). The germline V gene has CDR1 SEHNR and CDR2 FQNEAQ (reference sequence). The V end was cut by 7 bases, the J end by 8 bases, with 15 bases between. The CDR3 extends over 13 amino acids. The CDR3 protein is CASKSGTYHEQFF. CDR3 DNA sequence: TGTGCCAGCAAATCCGGGACATATCATGAGCAGTTCTTC.

The chain is built from TRBV10-3 and TRBJ2-5; 7 bases agree with TRBD1. Germline loops: CDR1 ENHRY, CDR2 SYGVKD. Trimming took 3 bases from V and 1 from J; bases not matched to a gene: 2. This CDR3 has 14 residues. CDR3 DNA: TGTGCCATCAGTGAACAGGGGTTCCAAGAGACCCAGTACTTC. Translating gives CAISEQGFQETQYF.

This chain joins TRBV12-3 or TRBV12-4 and TRBJ2-1; a possible D gene is TRBD2 (5 bases). The germline V and J ends were trimmed by 3 bases and 7 bases, with 7 bases remaining between them. The CDR3 covers 12 residues. CDR3 in amino acids: CASSLEDNEQFF. As DNA, the CDR3 is TGTGCCAGCAGTTTGGAGGATAATGAGCAGTTCTTC.

The chain joins TRBV30 to TRBJ2-5; 8 bases fit TRBD2. The CDR3 is made up of 13 amino acids. The V gene end was trimmed by 0 bases and the J gene end by 7 bases; junction bases not matched to a gene: 4. Germline lookup yields CDR1 GTSNPN and CDR2 SVGIG (reference sequence). CDR3 in DNA: TGTGCCTGGAGTGTACAGGCGGGGGGGACCCAGTACTTC. It encodes CAWSVQAGGTQYF.

This chain joins TRBV6-5 and TRBJ2-2, with TRBD1 matching over 8 bases. Trimming at V came to 7 bases and at J to 4 bases, leaving 5 bases not matched to a gene. Germline lookup yields CDR1 MNHEY and CDR2 SVGAGI. This CDR3 spans 14 amino acids. This CDR3 is CASKRTGSTGELFF. CDR3 nucleotide sequence: TGTGCCAGCAAACGGACAGGGAGCACCGGGGAGCTGTTTTTT.

This chain connects TRBV28 to TRBJ1-2, with 9 nucleotides matching TRBD1. J gave up 6 bases and V 2 bases, and 7 bases lay outside the gene matches. CDR1 and CDR2 (germline): MDHEN, SYDVKM. This CDR3 comprises 15 residues. Here the CDR3 DNA reads TGTGCCAGCAGTTTAGGGGGGACAGGGAAAGATGGCTACACCTTC. This translates into CASSLGGTGKDGYTF.